Each of the 9 T cell receptor beta chains below was sequenced from the same sample in a study of blood T cells in healthy people across ages. A second PCR, run for 7 to 11 cycles, used a sample-barcoded 5' primer plus a J-beta primer mix. In TCRdb, the 5' RACE reads were re-called with MiXCR into one record per CDR3 protein. Here the sample spans about 2 million distinct CDR3 sequences, less than 50% being singletons. Input material: blood. Source of these receptors: a woman in her thirties or forties in good health.

This rearrangement joins TRBV6-2 or TRBV6-3 to TRBJ1-2, with D uncertain. This CDR3 has 14 residues. The V and J ends lost 5 bases and 7 bases respectively, with 17 bases between them. From germline, CDR1 is MNHEY and CDR2 SVGEGT. CDR3 DNA: TGTGCCAGCAGTGTACCCAGGAGGGCCGGTGGCTACACCTTC. Translating gives CASSVPRRAGGYTF.

The V call is TRBV12-3 or TRBV12-4, the J call TRBJ2-3, with 10 bases aligning to TRBD2. With 8 bases clipped from V and 5 bases from J, the junction kept 16 bases outside the gene matches. The CDR3 consists of 17 residues. The DNA for the CDR3 is TGTGCCAGCTCTTTTAGCGGGGGGTCGTACTCAATAGATACGCAGTATTTT. It specifies CASSFSGGSYSIDTQYF.

Ten or more counts support this clonotype. This clone may be a read error of a much larger clone one base away. The gene calls are TRBV6-2 or TRBV6-3 and TRBJ2-3; D is unresolved. Trimming left V 2 bases short and J 4 bases short, with 1 base between. The CDR3 has 11 residues. Germline lookup yields CDR1 MNHEY and CDR2 SVGEGT. CDR3 protein: CASSYPDTQYF. For the CDR3, the DNA is TGTGCCAGCAGTTACCCAGATACGCAGTATTTT.

This clonotype was seen a handful of times. The V gene is TRBV5-1, the J gene TRBJ2-3; D possibly uses TRBD1 or TRBD2 (5 bases each). CDR3 length equals 17 residues. The germline V and J ends were trimmed by 2 bases and 2 bases, with 18 bases remaining between them. In germline, CDR1 is SGHRS, CDR2 YFSETQ. In nucleotides, the CDR3 is TGCGCCAGCAGCTTTTTCCTCGACGGGGACGACACAGATACGCAGTATTTT. Translated, it gives CASSFFLDGDDTDTQYF.

This clonotype was observed a handful of times. The rearrangement links TRBV9 to TRBJ2-3; TRBD1 aligns across 9 bases. Germline assignment: CDR1 SGDLS and CDR2 YYNGEE. The junction had 7 bases not matched to a gene; V was cut back by 4 bases and J by 4 bases. This CDR3 spans 15 amino acids. The CDR3 DNA reads TGTGCCAGCAGCCCCTGGACAGGGGATCCAGATACGCAGTATTTT. Residues: CASSPWTGDPDTQYF.

This clonotype was picked up a small number of times. The chain is built from TRBV29-1 and TRBJ2-3, with TRBD2 matching over 13 bases. V lost 7 bases to trimming and J lost 4 bases; unmatched junction nucleotides: 8. The germline V gene has CDR1 SQVTM and CDR2 ANQGSEA. The length of the CDR3 is 15 residues. The CDR3 here is CSERTSGGTSDTQYF. CDR3 nucleotides: TGCAGCGAACGGACTAGCGGGGGAACTTCAGATACGCAGTATTTT.

This clonotype came up a few times. The chain couples TRBV5-1 to TRBJ2-5; D not certain. From germline, CDR1 is SGHRS and CDR2 YFSETQ. V gave up 0 bases and J gave up 5 bases, with 17 bases separating them. CDR3 size: 16 residues. The CDR3 here is CASSLGSDELRETQYF. CDR3 nucleotide sequence: TGCGCCAGCAGCTTGGGGTCGGACGAGCTGAGGGAGACCCAGTACTTC.

This chain connects TRBV6-1 to TRBJ2-6, with D possibly TRBD2 on 6 matching bases. V was clipped by 6 bases and J by 4 bases, with 19 bases between them. Germline CDR1 MNHNS, CDR2 SASEGT. This CDR3 is built from 17 residues. The CDR3 nucleotides read TGTGCCAGCAGGAACACGGGAGTCCTTTGGGGGGCCAACGTCCTGACTTTC. Translation: CASRNTGVLWGANVLTF.

The chain is built from TRBV7-9 and TRBJ2-3; 13 bases fit TRBD2. V shed 5 bases, J shed 2 bases, and the junction held 7 bases outside the gene matches. This CDR3 comprises 17 residues. Germline lookup yields CDR1 SEHNR and CDR2 FQNEAQ (reference sequence). The DNA for the CDR3 is TGTGCCAGCAGCCGAGTCGGGACTAGCGGGGTCACAGATACGCAGTATTTT. Protein sequence: CASSRVGTSGVTDTQYF.